This T cell receptor beta chain was obtained from a study of beta chain features in type 1 diabetes (dated by TCRdb to the late 2010s). At the level of the whole study: No differences in mean age, gender distribution, total cell number or subset yield were found between patients and healthy donors. Whereas all 30 or so donors provided naive and central memory subsets, regulatory and stem cell-like memory subsets were isolated from just 8 patients and roughly 8 healthy donors. A total of roughly 100,000,000 sorted cells were examined across all samples, and the number of cells per subset was strongly correlated with RNA yield. In the study, recently diagnosed type 1 diabetes patients and matched healthy donors were compared on the TCRB repertoires of their sorted circulating CD4+ T cell subsets.

Study-wide findings and limitations: The naive, central memory and regulatory TCRB repertoires appeared to resemble one another more closely among patients than among healthy donors. Patients with type 1 diabetes made fewer insertions and deleted more nucleotides at VDJ recombination sites, implying thymic rearrangement abnormalities. Type 1 diabetes patients showed a moderate but significant shortening of TCRB CDR3 length in all four CD4+ subsets. PCR may preferentially amplify shorter templates, but because patient and control samples were amplified and corrected together, any resulting skew would affect both groups equally. Sequencing cDNA rather than genomic DNA could over-represent highly expressing activated cells, although activation and CD3 levels did not differ between groups. HLA sub-analyses involved small numbers of individuals, so any influence of HLA type on TCRB rearrangement remained unresolved.

A single peripheral blood draw of about 116 mL on average was collected from each donor into heparinised tubes. A BD FACSAria II was used to sort naive, central memory, regulatory and stem cell-like memory CD4+ T cells with a panel that included CD45RO, CCR7, CD25, CD127, CD95 and CD27. Every sorted population had a purity above 95%. Right away, PBMCs were isolated by Lymphoprep density gradient centrifugation and were stained directly, with no culture step. So that batch effects would be minimized, each experiment stained and sorted samples in pairs, pairing one healthy donor with one patient. This clone appeared a few times. It has no known antigen specificity. Nothing much larger sits one base from this clone, and base qualities are not available. The entire isolated RNA was reverse transcribed using the High Capacity cDNA Reverse Transcription Kit, and thus expressed TCRB transcripts were sequenced. Naive, central memory and regulatory T cell samples underwent deep immunoSEQ sequencing, averaging about 3.57 million total reads per sample. After sorted cells were lysed in RLT buffer, RNA was extracted with DNase-treated RNeasy Micro or Mini kits, with the choice depending on cell number. To prevent cross-contamination, each cell subset was processed individually, whereas patient and healthy donor samples were processed jointly. The immunoSEQ multiplex PCR was used to amplify TCRB sequences from cDNA, yielding 87-bp fragments that span the CDR3 region. Amplicons were sequenced on the Illumina HiSeq platform. Processing in the source paper ran as follows. Synthetic template baselines were used to correct PCR bias computationally, reads within Hamming distance 2 were collapsed together, and singletons that could not be merged were discarded. By aligning reads against IMGT, V, D and J genes, CDR3 length, and insertions or deletions at six rearrangement sites were assigned. Clonotype counts were normalized to sorted cell number within each subset before computing true diversity and Gini coefficients with the tcR R package. The overlap coefficient, calculated on TCRB nucleotide sequences, was used to measure repertoire sharing. Out-of-frame TCRB sequences from naive cells were analyzed to stand in for the pre-selection repertoire. Sourced from immuneACCESS, this table was stored by TCRdb with only in-frame sequences that have V and J called. A share of the clones is absent; for the studies checked, an unresolved V gene accounts for under half, and the remainder has no known explanation. V and J calls and clone size follow that table, whereas D and trimming were derived from the DNA. This sample holds some 240,000 clones; more than 15% were observed only once. The top ten constitute 0.07% to 0.095% of the sample.

The germline V gene gives CDR1 as SGHRS and CDR2 as YFSETQ. Trimming takes 4 bases off V and 4 bases off J; junction bases not matched to a gene: 11. The cysteine opens and the phenylalanine closes a CDR3 of 16 amino acids. The sequence is cut down to CDR3 DNA, 48 bases in frame from base 1. The chain was built from TRBV5-1 and TRBJ2-1; 7 bases in between match TRBD1. Sequences were obtained from naive CD4+ T cells from blood. In the paper's terms, the cell subset or site label means: true naive CD4+ T cells. The sequence derives from a man aged 25 to 40 with type 1 diabetes. The CDR3 reads as follows: CASSHYTQGVYNEQFF. The DNA sequence is as follows: TGCGCCAGCAGCCACTACACTCAGGGGGTTTACAATGAGCAGTTCTTC.